This TCR beta chain was identified in a study of technical replicates of blood from several donors. V dropped 3 bases and J dropped 1; count of bases not matched to a gene: 2. This CDR3 has 15 amino acids. From germline, CDR1 is SEHNR and CDR2 FQNEAQ (reference sequence). TCRdb's table, derived via immunoSEQ multiplex PCR, lists solely in-frame clones and lacks some. This sample yields under 85,000 clones, of which 90% to 95% are seen a single time; 0.2% to 0.25% belongs to the top ten. The clonotype was recovered from a human donor in good health. The genes are TRBV7-9 and TRBJ2-7, with 11 bases identical to TRBD1. The source material was T cells isolated from PBMCs. The chain's CDR3 is CASSFGTGGSYEQYF. CDR3 sequence (DNA): TGTGCCAGCAGCTTCGGGACAGGGGGTTCCTACGAGCAGTACTTC.